This TCR beta chain stems from a study of T cells in Graves' hyperthyroidism and ophthalmopathy. Amplified TCR beta CDR3 regions derived from RNA transcripts. The TCR CDR3 first-round RT-PCR relied on the HTBI primer set. From the multiplex PCR reads, TCRdb called clonotypes with MiXCR, one entry per CDR3 protein. The sample lists more than 500,000 distinct CDR3 sequences; 16% were seen once. The definition of stable Graves' hyperthyroidism was no ophthalmopathy progression within 18 months. This clonotype was detected ten times or more. CDR1 and CDR2 from the germline V gene are KGHDR and SFDVKD. The CDR3 runs to 14 residues. V dropped 2 bases and J dropped 5; count of bases not matched to a gene: 3.

Sequencing input: blood. V and J are TRBV24-1 and TRBJ1-2, with 8 bases aligning to TRBD1. The origin of this receptor is a woman in her twenties or thirties with Graves' hyperthyroidism. CDR3 bases: TGTGCCACCAGTGATTATGGACAGGGATATGGCTACACCTTC. Translating it yields CATSDYGQGYGYTF.